The present T cell receptor beta chain was sequenced within a study of CD8 T cells in ankylosing spondylitis (dated by TCRdb to the late 2010s). Regarding the research as a whole: To find TCR variants linked to disease, the study profiled T cell receptor beta repertoires in ankylosing spondylitis patients and healthy donors. In total, the full study cohort was made up of roughly 110 healthy donors and 20 to 25 ankylosing spondylitis patients. Peripheral blood samples were taken, and synovial fluid was additionally collected from ankylosing spondylitis patients. On the study overall, not on this receptor specifically: The disease-linked clones were reported as significantly enriched in matched synovial fluid samples from ankylosing spondylitis patients. The disease-linked clones showed a CD8+ phenotype and occurred at relatively low frequencies in peripheral blood. Blood from ankylosing spondylitis patients appeared to be characterized by a TCR beta motif composed of about eight highly homologous amino acid variants. Some motif variants had previously been reported in the synovial fluid and blood of reactive arthritis patients, which suggests shared mechanisms of disease initiation.

V is cut by 5 bases and J by 7 bases, and the space between the germline ends is 18 bases. The CDR3, cysteine through phenylalanine, is 15 amino acids long. CDR3 DNA only is kept here, 45 bases in frame from base 1. CDR1 and CDR2, looked up from the germline V gene (reference sequence), are LNHDA and SQIVND. The instrument was an Illumina HiSeq 2500. Quantitative 5'-RACE with molecular barcodes was the method used to prepare the TCR beta libraries. As for the original processing: A new computational method based on a probabilistic model of VDJ rearrangement was used to identify disease-linked TCR variants. TCRdb itself trimmed the public reads at Q25 with fastp, ran MiXCR and retained productive beta chains. Identical CDR3 proteins give one entry, which carries the most common genes and DNA. TCRdb, not the authors, supplied the V and J calls. The sample table contains about 200,000 distinct CDR3 sequences; only one count was recorded for 9.5% to 15% of them. About 17% of the sample is in the top ten clones.

This clonotype was recorded a few times. The antigen it recognizes is unknown. No base-level quality is on record; no much larger clone is a single base apart. The clonotype originates from a male donor with ankylosing spondylitis or in good health (not recorded which). The source material was blood, either unsorted or a sorted T cell fraction (not recorded which). The rearranged segments are TRBV19 and TRBJ2-1; no D gene call is confident. The CDR3: CASSVTQNPGNEQFF. The nucleotides read TGTGCCAGTAGTGTGACGCAGAATCCCGGGAATGAGCAGTTCTTC.